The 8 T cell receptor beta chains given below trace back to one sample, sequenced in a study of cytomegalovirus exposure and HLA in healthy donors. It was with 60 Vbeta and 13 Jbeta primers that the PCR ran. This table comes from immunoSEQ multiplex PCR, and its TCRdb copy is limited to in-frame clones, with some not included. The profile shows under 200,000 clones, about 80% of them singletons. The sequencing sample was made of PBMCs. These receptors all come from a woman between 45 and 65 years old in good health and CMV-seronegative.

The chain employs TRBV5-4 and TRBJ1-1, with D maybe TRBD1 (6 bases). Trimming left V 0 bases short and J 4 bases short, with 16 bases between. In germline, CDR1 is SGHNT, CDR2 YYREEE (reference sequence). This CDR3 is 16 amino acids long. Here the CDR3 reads CASSLGLTGLGTEAFF. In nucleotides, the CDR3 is TGTGCCAGCAGCTTGGGGTTAACAGGGCTGGGCACTGAAGCTTTCTTT.

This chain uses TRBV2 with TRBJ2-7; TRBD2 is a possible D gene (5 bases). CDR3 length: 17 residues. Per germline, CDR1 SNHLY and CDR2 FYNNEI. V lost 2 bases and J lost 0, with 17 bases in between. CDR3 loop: CASSEWLSSGSSYEQYF. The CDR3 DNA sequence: TGTGCCAGCAGTGAATGGTTATCCAGCGGAAGCTCCTACGAGCAGTACTTC.

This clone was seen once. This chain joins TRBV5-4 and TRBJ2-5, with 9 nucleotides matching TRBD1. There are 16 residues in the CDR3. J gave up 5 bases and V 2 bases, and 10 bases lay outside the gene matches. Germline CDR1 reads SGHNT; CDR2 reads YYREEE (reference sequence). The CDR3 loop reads CASSLNRGRSEETQYF. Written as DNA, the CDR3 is TGTGCCAGCAGCTTAAACAGGGGGCGCTCGGAGGAGACCCAGTACTTC.

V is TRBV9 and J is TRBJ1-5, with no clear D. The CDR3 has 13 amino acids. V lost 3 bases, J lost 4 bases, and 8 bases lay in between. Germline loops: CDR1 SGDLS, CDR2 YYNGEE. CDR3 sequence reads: CASSDGENQPQHF. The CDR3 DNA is TGTGCCAGCAGCGACGGAGAGAATCAGCCCCAGCATTTT. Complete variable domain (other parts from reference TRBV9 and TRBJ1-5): DSGVTQTPKHLITATGQRVTLRCSPRSGDLSVYWYQQSLDQGLQFLIQYYNGEERAKGNILERFSAQQFPDLHSELNLSSLELGDSALYFCASSDGENQPQHFGDGTRLSIL.

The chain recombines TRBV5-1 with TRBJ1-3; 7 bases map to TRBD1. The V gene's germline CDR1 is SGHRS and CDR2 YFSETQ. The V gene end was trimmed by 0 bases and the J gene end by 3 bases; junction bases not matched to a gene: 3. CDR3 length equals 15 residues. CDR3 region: CASSLDRGYGNTIYF. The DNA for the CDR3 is TGCGCCAGCAGCTTGGACAGGGGCTATGGAAACACCATATATTTT.

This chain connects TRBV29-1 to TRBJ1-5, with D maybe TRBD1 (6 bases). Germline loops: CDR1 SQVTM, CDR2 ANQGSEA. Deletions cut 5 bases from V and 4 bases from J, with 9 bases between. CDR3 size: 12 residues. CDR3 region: CSVQQGNQPQHF. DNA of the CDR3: TGCAGCGTTCAACAGGGAAATCAGCCCCAGCATTTT.

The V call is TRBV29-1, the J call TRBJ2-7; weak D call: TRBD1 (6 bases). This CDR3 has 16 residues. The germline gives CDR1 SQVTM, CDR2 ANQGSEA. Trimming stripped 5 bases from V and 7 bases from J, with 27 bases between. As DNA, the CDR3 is TGCAGCGTTTACTCCCCCTCCCGGCGGCAGGGGTGGGAGCAGTACTTC. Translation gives CSVYSPSRRQGWEQYF.

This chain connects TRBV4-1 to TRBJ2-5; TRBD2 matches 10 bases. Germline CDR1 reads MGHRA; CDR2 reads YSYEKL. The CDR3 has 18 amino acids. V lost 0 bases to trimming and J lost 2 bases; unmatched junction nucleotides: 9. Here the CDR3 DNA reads TGCGCCAGCAGCCAAGATCGGGGTCTAGCGGGAGCTCAAGAGACCCAGTACTTC. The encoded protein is CASSQDRGLAGAQETQYF.